The rows below give T cell receptor beta chains drawn from one sample of a study of blood T cell repertoires in COVID-19. Method: immunoSEQ multiplex PCR; TCRdb's copy keeps in-frame clones and lacks some. The table records under 100,000 clones, more than 75% of them present only once. Sequencing used peripheral blood. Every receptor here comes from a man in his forties with acute or convalescent COVID-19. CDR3s include the opening cysteine and the closing phenylalanine or tryptophan. The order of the fields is V gene, D gene, J gene, clone size, CDR3 protein, CDR3 DNA. The D gene is left open where the match is weak. Expanded clones get a size class; other rows say once, few or many, or leave the size out.

TRBV2,.,TRBJ2-7,.,CASSEVVRGGEQYF,TGTGCCAGCAGTGAGGTTGTACGGGGAGGCGAGCAGTACTTC
TRBV5-1,TRBD1,TRBJ2-7,.,CASSLAPGTDSYEQYF,TGCGCCAGCAGCTTGGCCCCAGGGACAGACTCCTACGAGCAGTACTTC
TRBV6-6,.,TRBJ1-5,.,CASSYRDAGDQPQHF,TGTGCCAGCAGTTACAGGGATGCGGGGGATCAGCCCCAGCATTTT
TRBV4-3,.,TRBJ2-7,.,CASSQGVRYEQYF,TGCGCCAGCAGCCAAGGAGTTCGATACGAGCAGTACTTC
TRBV27,TRBD1,TRBJ2-7,.,CASSPFFRDRDPYEQYF,TGTGCCAGCAGTCCCTTTTTCCGGGACAGGGACCCCTACGAGCAGTACTTC
TRBV18,TRBD1,TRBJ1-1,.,CASSPYQTGAMDTEAFF,TGTGCCAGCTCACCTTACCAGACAGGGGCGATGGACACTGAAGCTTTCTTT
TRBV10-3,TRBD2,TRBJ2-5,.,CAISDTKAGAVRETQYF,TGTGCCATCAGTGACACTAAAGCGGGGGCCGTCAGAGAGACCCAGTACTTC
TRBV18,TRBD2,TRBJ2-5,.,CASSPVLAETQYF,TGTGCCAGCTCACCGGTACTAGCGGAGACCCAGTACTTC
TRBV7-8,.,TRBJ1-4,.,CASSLVAGGSSNEKLFF,TGTGCCAGCAGCTTAGTGGCAGGAGGATCATCTAATGAAAAACTGTTTTTT
TRBV10-2,TRBD2,TRBJ2-3,.,CASGETSPTDTQYF,TGCGCCAGCGGGGAGACTAGCCCCACAGATACGCAGTATTTT
TRBV7-9,.,TRBJ1-6,.,CASSLSGGDQLSYNSPLHF,TGTGCCAGCAGCTTAAGCGGGGGGGACCAGCTCTCCTATAATTCACCCCTCCACTTT
TRBV7-2,TRBD1,TRBJ1-1,.,CASSLGTGGGTEAFF,TGTGCCAGCAGCCTCGGGACAGGGGGCGGAACTGAAGCTTTCTTT
TRBV10-3,TRBD1,TRBJ2-7,few,CAISESRTGQEQYF,TGTGCCATCAGTGAGTCGAGGACAGGGCAAGAGCAGTACTTC
TRBV5-1,TRBD2,TRBJ2-1,.,CASSSSGGFYVEQFF,TGCGCCAGCAGCTCCAGCGGGGGGTTCTACGTCGAGCAGTTCTTC
TRBV15,TRBD2,TRBJ2-5,.,CATSRVGGSSGVRETQYF,TGTGCCACCAGCAGAGTGGGGGGGTCTAGCGGGGTTAGAGAGACCCAGTACTTC
TRBV27,TRBD1,TRBJ1-5,.,CASSPRTGVIDQPQHF,TGTGCCAGCAGTCCGCGGACAGGGGTTATCGATCAGCCCCAGCATTTT
TRBV14,.,TRBJ1-1,.,CASSQRSSRVATEAFF,TGTGCCAGCAGCCAACGTTCTTCCAGGGTCGCCACTGAAGCTTTCTTT
TRBV28,.,TRBJ1-1,.,CASSLAETEAFF,TGTGCCAGCAGTTTGGCGGAAACTGAAGCTTTCTTT
TRBV11-3,.,TRBJ2-1,once,CASSRTTGVEQFF,TGTGCCAGCAGTAGGACCACGGGGGTGGAGCAGTTCTTC
TRBV19,.,TRBJ1-1,.,CASSIVQSPGGAEAFF,TGTGCCAGTAGTATAGTCCAGAGCCCCGGAGGGGCTGAAGCTTTCTTT
TRBV2,.,TRBJ2-2,.,CASSEEEAAGGELFF,TGTGCCAGCAGTGAGGAGGAGGCTGCGGGCGGGGAGCTGTTTTTT
TRBV6-5,TRBD2,TRBJ2-7,.,CASKKAGGDSYEQYF,TGTGCCAGCAAAAAAGCGGGAGGAGACTCCTACGAGCAGTACTTC
TRBV21-1,.,TRBJ2-3,.,CASSKPPPRLVTDTQYF,TGTGCCAGCAGCAAACCCCCTCCTCGACTAGTCACAGATACGCAGTATTTT
TRBV27,TRBD1,TRBJ1-4,.,CASSPWTGGREKLFF,TGTGCCAGCAGTCCCTGGACAGGGGGCCGTGAAAAACTGTTTTTT
TRBV6-5,TRBD1,TRBJ2-7,.,CASSFNPDRREQYF,TGTGCCAGCAGTTTCAACCCGGACAGGCGCGAGCAGTACTTC
TRBV14,.,TRBJ1-1,once,CASTFNRNTEAFF,TGTGCCAGCACCTTCAATAGGAACACTGAAGCTTTCTTT
TRBV10-2,.,TRBJ2-7,.,CASSDGAGRSYEQYF,TGCGCCAGCAGTGATGGGGCAGGGCGCTCCTACGAGCAGTACTTC
TRBV29-1,TRBD1,TRBJ1-1,.,CSVIRQGASTEAFF,TGCAGCGTTATAAGACAGGGGGCCAGCACTGAAGCTTTCTTT
TRBV3-1/TRBV3-2,.,TRBJ2-5,.,CASSPSGTQYF,TGTGCCAGCAGCCCCTCAGGGACCCAGTACTTC
TRBV12-3/TRBV12-4,.,TRBJ2-5,.,CASSRRGVETQYF,TGTGCCAGCAGTCGCCGGGGAGTGGAGACCCAGTACTTC
TRBV19,.,TRBJ1-5,.,CASNLRGGGQPQHF,TGTGCCAGTAACCTCCGGGGAGGGGGTCAGCCCCAGCATTTT
TRBV20-1,.,TRBJ1-2,.,CSANDMYGYTF,TGCAGTGCCAACGACATGTATGGCTACACCTTC
TRBV3-1/TRBV3-2,TRBD1,TRBJ2-7,once,CASSQTGVYEQYF,TGTGCCAGCAGCCAGACAGGGGTATACGAGCAGTACTTC
TRBV10-2,TRBD2,TRBJ2-1,.,CASSVELAGLNEQFF,TGCGCCAGCAGTGTTGAACTAGCGGGACTCAATGAGCAGTTCTTC
TRBV19,TRBD2,TRBJ2-2,.,CASSIGGTSRGELFF,TGTGCCAGTAGTATAGGCGGGACTAGTCGCGGGGAGCTGTTTTTT
TRBV25-1,.,TRBJ1-5,.,CASSPTGDFSAQHF,TGTGCCAGCAGTCCAACGGGGGACTTTTCGGCCCAGCATTTT
TRBV4-3,.,TRBJ1-3,.,CASSQDRGGGNTIYF,TGCGCCAGCAGCCAAGACAGGGGTGGAGGAAACACCATATATTTT
TRBV12-5,TRBD1,TRBJ1-1,.,CASGIRQGARNTEAFF,TGTGCTAGTGGTATACGACAGGGCGCCCGGAACACTGAAGCTTTCTTT
TRBV3-1/TRBV3-2,TRBD1,TRBJ1-1,.,CASSPGQGDAEAFF,TGTGCCAGCAGCCCAGGACAGGGGGACGCTGAAGCTTTCTTT
TRBV12-3/TRBV12-4,.,TRBJ1-1,.,CASSPPGLEAFF,TGTGCCAGCAGCCCCCCAGGCCTTGAAGCTTTCTTT
TRBV5-1,TRBD2,TRBJ2-3,.,CASSPGLAGSTDTQYF,TGCGCCAGCAGCCCCGGACTAGCGGGAAGCACAGATACGCAGTATTTT
TRBV29-1,.,TRBJ1-1,.,CSALRTGGDTEAFF,TGCAGCGCACTACGGACCGGCGGGGACACTGAAGCTTTCTTT
TRBV4-3,.,TRBJ2-7,.,CASSPEGPSSYEQYF,TGCGCCAGCAGCCCGGAGGGGCCAAGCTCCTACGAGCAGTACTTC
TRBV9,TRBD2,TRBJ2-2,few,CASSGSAGGAGELFF,TGTGCCAGCAGCGGATCAGCGGGAGGAGCCGGGGAGCTGTTTTTT
TRBV30,TRBD2,TRBJ2-4,.,CAWAGGGKNIQYF,TGTGCCTGGGCGGGAGGGGGTAAAAACATTCAGTACTTC
TRBV4-1,.,TRBJ1-1,.,CASSRGGGADTEAFF,TGCGCCAGCAGCCGGGGTGGAGGGGCGGACACTGAAGCTTTCTTT
TRBV21-1,.,TRBJ2-2,.,CASSKGQKKVTGELFF,TGTGCCAGCAGCAAGGGACAGAAAAAGGTCACCGGGGAGCTGTTTTTT
TRBV12-5,TRBD1,TRBJ1-1,.,CASGLGQGFAFF,TGTGCTAGTGGCCTTGGACAGGGGTTCGCTTTCTTT
TRBV5-1,.,TRBJ2-3,.,CASSFRDTFTDTQYF,TGCGCCAGCAGCTTCCGGGACACCTTCACAGATACGCAGTATTTT
TRBV14,.,TRBJ1-2,.,CASSRTANYGYTF,TGTGCCAGCAGTCGGACTGCCAACTATGGCTACACCTTC
TRBV5-1,TRBD1,TRBJ2-7,few,CASSSGQGYEQYF,TGCGCCAGCAGCTCTGGACAGGGCTACGAGCAGTACTTC
TRBV2,TRBD1,TRBJ1-2,few,CASWGQGENYGYTF,TGTGCCAGCTGGGGACAGGGGGAAAACTATGGCTACACCTTC
TRBV2,TRBD2,TRBJ2-1,few,CASSDFLAGGGEQFF,TGTGCCAGCAGTGACTTTCTAGCGGGAGGGGGGGAGCAGTTCTTC
TRBV6-5,.,TRBJ1-1,.,CASSQRTENTEAFF,TGTGCCAGCAGTCAGAGGACTGAGAACACTGAAGCTTTCTTT
TRBV7-6,TRBD2,TRBJ2-2,.,CASSSALPGLGLEELFF,TGTGCCAGCAGCTCGGCCCTGCCGGGACTAGGCCTGGAGGAGCTGTTTTTT